These 18 T cell receptor beta chains came from one sample sequenced in a study of T cell responses to AZD1222 COVID-19 vaccine. The data were produced by immunoSEQ multiplex PCR, yet TCRdb's version contains in-frame clones alone and is incomplete. Seen here are about 140,000 clones, 92% observed once, and the top ten hold about 4.8%. The specimen comprised peripheral blood, sampled on day 0 of AZD1222 vaccination. The receptors were gathered from an adult in good health.

The chain uses TRBV27 and TRBJ2-1; D not certain. This CDR3 comprises 13 residues. V lost 2 bases, J lost 4 bases, and 6 bases lay in between. Germline V gene data show CDR1 as MNHEY and CDR2 as SMNVEV (reference sequence). CDR3 in amino acids: CASSLGLYNEQFF. CDR3 coding DNA: TGTGCCAGCAGTTTAGGCCTGTACAATGAGCAGTTCTTC.

The chain uses TRBV25-1 and TRBJ1-1; TRBD1 matches at 7 bases. In germline, CDR1 is MGHDK, CDR2 SYGVNS. J lost 7 bases, V lost 5 bases, and 4 bases had no gene match. There are 12 residues in the CDR3. In DNA, the CDR3 is TGTGCCAGCAGTAAGGGGGCCGGTGAAGCTTTCTTT. Protein product: CASSKGAGEAFF. The complete variable domain, with remaining parts taken from reference TRBV25-1 and TRBJ1-1, reads EADIYQTPRYLVIGTGKKITLECSQTMGHDKMYWYQQDPGMELHLIHYSYGVNSTEKGDLSSESTVSRIRTEHFPLTLESARPSHTSQYLCASSKGAGEAFFGQGTRLTVV.

V is TRBV10-1 and J is TRBJ1-6; D ambiguous. V lost 2 bases to trimming and J lost 5 bases, with 10 bases between them. Germline assignment: CDR1 WNHNN and CDR2 SYGVQD (reference sequence). The CDR3 consists of 15 residues. In nucleotides, the CDR3 is TGCGCCAGCAGTGAGAGTACTACCAATAATTCACCCCTCCACTTT. Its protein product is CASSESTTNNSPLHF.

The chain uses TRBV6-1 and TRBJ2-7, with D perhaps matching TRBD1 (6 bases). The V end was cut by 0 bases, the J end by 0 bases, with 12 bases between. The V gene's germline CDR1 is MNHNS and CDR2 SASEGT. This CDR3 is 16 amino acids long. The CDR3 sequence: CASSEAVQGSSYEQYF. CDR3 DNA: TGTGCCAGCAGTGAAGCGGTGCAGGGGAGCTCCTACGAGCAGTACTTC.

The chain joins TRBV5-1 to TRBJ2-3; D gene uncertain. The V and J ends lost 2 bases and 6 bases respectively, with 7 bases between them. Germline-derived CDR1 and CDR2 are SGHRS and YFSETQ. This CDR3 region has 12 residues. CDR3 coding DNA: TGCGCCAGCAGCTTAGAAGGGGATACGCAGTATTTT. Amino acids: CASSLEGDTQYF.

This rearrangement joins TRBV11-2 to TRBJ2-1, with D unresolved. This CDR3 has 12 residues. Germline V gene sequence: CDR1 SGHAT, CDR2 FQNNGV. The V and J ends lost 4 bases and 8 bases respectively, with 9 bases between them. The CDR3 coding sequence is TGTGCCAGCAGCTCAACGGCCTATGAGCAGTTCTTC. As protein: CASSSTAYEQFF. Full variable domain (remainder filled in from reference TRBV11-2 and TRBJ2-1): EAGVAQSPRYKIIEKRQSVAFWCNPISGHATLYWYQQILGQGPKLLIQFQNNGVVDDSQLPKDRFSAERLKGVDSTLKIQPAKLEDSAVYLCASSSTAYEQFFGPGTRLTVL.

The genes are TRBV11-3 and TRBJ2-2, with 8 nucleotides matching TRBD1. This CDR3 contains 17 residues. Trimming at V came to 5 bases and at J to 1 base, leaving 9 bases not matched to a gene. Germline lookup yields CDR1 SGHNT and CDR2 YENEEA. CDR3 nucleotides: TGTGCCAGCAGCCCCCGGCCTGGGACAGGGAACACCGGGGAGCTGTTTTTT. Translating gives CASSPRPGTGNTGELFF.

This chain uses TRBV7-9 with TRBJ1-5; D gene unclear. Per the germline V gene, CDR1 is SEHNR and CDR2 is FQNEAQ (reference sequence). This CDR3 region has 15 residues. V was trimmed by 1 base and J by 2 bases, leaving 9 bases between them. Here the CDR3 reads CASSLVGRCNQPQHF. CDR3 coding DNA: TGTGCCAGCAGCTTAGTGGGCAGATGCAATCAGCCCCAGCATTTT.

V usage is TRBV6-1 and J usage is TRBJ1-4; tentatively, D is TRBD1 (6 bases). Trimming pared 0 bases from V and 7 bases from J, leaving 18 bases between. The CDR3 is 17 amino acids. Germline CDR1 is MNHNS and CDR2 is SASEGT. CDR3 nucleotides: TGTGCCAGCAGTGAAGCAATCGGCAGGGGAAGACGTGAAAAACTGTTTTTT. Translating gives CASSEAIGRGRREKLFF.

The genes are TRBV7-2 and TRBJ1-1; no definite D call. Per the germline V gene, CDR1 is SGHTA and CDR2 is FQGNSA. V was trimmed by 5 bases and J by 0 bases, leaving 13 bases between them. CDR3 length: 15 amino acids. The CDR3 sequence is CASSPRLNMNTEAFF. Here the CDR3 DNA reads TGTGCCAGCAGCCCCCGCCTGAACATGAACACTGAAGCTTTCTTT.

The chain recombines TRBV19 with TRBJ1-2, with D unclear. Trimming pared 6 bases from V and 8 bases from J, leaving 22 bases between. The CDR3 is made up of 15 amino acids. Per the germline V gene, CDR1 is LNHDA and CDR2 is SQIVND (reference sequence). CDR3: CASSTPPGILWGYTF. The CDR3 region has the DNA TGTGCCAGTAGCACCCCGCCGGGGATCCTCTGGGGCTACACCTTC.

This clone was seen just once. J is TRBJ2-2 and V is TRBV5-8, with D maybe TRBD1 (5 bases). This CDR3 region has 15 residues. CDR1 SGHTS and CDR2 YDEGEE come from the germline V gene. Deletions cut 5 bases from V and 4 bases from J, with 15 bases between. CDR3 region: CASRFRQGPTGELFF. CDR3 nucleotide sequence: TGTGCCAGCAGGTTTCGCCAGGGTCCCACCGGGGAGCTGTTTTTT.

J is TRBJ2-1 and V is TRBV10-3; 8 bases are shared with TRBD2. The CDR3 runs to 16 residues. Germline V CDR1 and CDR2: ENHRY, SYGVKD. The junction had 3 bases not matched to a gene; V was cut back by 1 base and J by 1 base. The CDR3, as DNA: TGTGCCATCAGTGAGTTCAGCGGGAGTTCCTACAATGAGCAGTTCTTC. Amino acids: CAISEFSGSSYNEQFF.

The chain is built from TRBV5-1 and TRBJ2-7, with D uncertain. CDR3 length: 14 residues. The V end was cut by 5 bases, the J end by 1 base, with 13 bases between. Germline V gene sequence: CDR1 SGHRS, CDR2 YFSETQ. The CDR3 is CASRVLPTSYEQYF. In nucleotides, the CDR3 is TGCGCCAGCAGGGTATTACCAACATCCTACGAGCAGTACTTC.

This clone came up once. This specimen includes other DNA sequences encoding the same CDR3. The V gene is TRBV19, the J gene TRBJ2-2, with TRBD2 matching 8 bases. Per the germline V gene, CDR1 is LNHDA and CDR2 is SQIVND (reference sequence). The CDR3 totals 15 residues. Trimming at V came to 4 bases and at J to 1 base, leaving 2 bases not matched to a gene. The CDR3, as DNA: TGTGCCAGTAGTAGCGGGGGGCGGAACACCGGGGAGCTGTTTTTT. Protein: CASSSGGRNTGELFF.

The V call is TRBV25-1, the J call TRBJ1-6; the D gene is possibly TRBD1 (6 bases). Germline V gives CDR1 MGHDK, CDR2 SYGVNS. Trimming removed 2 bases at V and 2 bases at J, with 16 bases between. The CDR3 consists of 18 residues. CDR3 nucleotide sequence: TGTGCCAGCAGTGAAAGGGGGGACCCGAAACCCTATAATTCACCCCTCCACTTT. It is translated as CASSERGDPKPYNSPLHF.

This sequence joins TRBV6-5 and TRBJ1-5; TRBD1 agrees at 7 bases. J gave up 3 bases and V 6 bases, and 5 bases lay outside the gene matches. The CDR3 covers 14 residues. The V gene's germline CDR1 is MNHEY and CDR2 SVGAGI. The CDR3 loop is CASSRTGDNQPQHF. CDR3 DNA: TGTGCCAGCAGCCGTACAGGGGACAATCAGCCCCAGCATTTT.

The CDR3 spells CASKFGKNTEAFF. CDR3 DNA sequence: TGTGCCAGCAAGTTCGGGAAAAACACTGAAGCTTTCTTT. The chain recombines TRBV11-2 with TRBJ1-1; D gene unclear. The ends were cut back, 7 bases at V and 2 bases at J, with 11 bases in the middle. Germline assignment: CDR1 SGHAT and CDR2 FQNNGV. The CDR3 is 13 residues long.